The 10 T cell receptor beta chains reported below all come from one sample, sequenced in a study of blood T cell repertoires in COVID-19. Only in-frame clones appear in the TCRdb table, and some are missing; sequencing was by immunoSEQ multiplex PCR. Altogether 70,000 to 95,000 clones are present, about four fifths being singletons, with the ten largest covering 12%. Sequencing was carried out using peripheral blood. These receptors originate from a woman aged 40 to 50 with active or convalescent COVID-19.

The chain employs TRBV6-6 and TRBJ2-1, with 9 bases identical to TRBD1. V trimming: 5 bases; J trimming: 4 bases; junction bases outside the gene matches: 12. The CDR3 totals 17 residues. Germline values: CDR1 MNHNY, CDR2 SVGAGI (reference sequence). In DNA, the CDR3 is TGTGCCAGCAGTCGATGGTGGGGGGGACAGGGTTACAATGAGCAGTTCTTC. Amino acids: CASSRWWGGQGYNEQFF.

The chain uses TRBV29-1 and TRBJ2-7, with 10 bases aligning to TRBD1. The germline V gene encodes CDR1 SQVTM and CDR2 ANQGSEA. J gave up 7 bases and V 3 bases, and 3 bases lay outside the gene matches. This CDR3 contains 12 residues. In DNA form, the CDR3 reads TGCAGCGTTGAGGGGACAGGGGAGGAGCAGTACTTC. Amino acid sequence: CSVEGTGEEQYF.

This rearrangement joins TRBV2 to TRBJ2-1; the match to TRBD2 covers 8 bases. There are 14 residues in the CDR3. Germline CDR1 reads SNHLY; CDR2 reads FYNNEI. The V segment lost 3 bases and the J segment 4 bases; nucleotides outside the gene matches: 2. The CDR3 here is CASSDAGGYNEQFF. In DNA, the CDR3 is TGTGCCAGCAGTGACGCGGGAGGATACAATGAGCAGTTCTTC.

The chain combines TRBV7-2 with TRBJ1-1; D is undetermined. The CDR3 is made up of 13 amino acids. Per the germline V gene, CDR1 is SGHTA and CDR2 is FQGNSA. V lost 4 bases to trimming and J lost 7 bases, with 13 bases between them. Here the CDR3 reads CASSSTPGVEAFF. As DNA, the CDR3 is TGTGCCAGCAGCTCAACTCCGGGTGTTGAAGCTTTCTTT.

In its sample, this clone was seen once. V usage is TRBV18 and J usage is TRBJ2-5; possibly TRBD2 for D (5 bases). Germline V gene lookup returns CDR1 KGHSH and CDR2 LQKENI. The CDR3 covers 13 residues. Trimming removed 2 bases at V and 4 bases at J, with 8 bases between. In DNA form, the CDR3 reads TGTGCCAGCTCACCAGCGGGTAGAGAGACCCAGTACTTC. Amino acid sequence: CASSPAGRETQYF.

Only a few counts were recorded for this clone. The chain joins TRBV5-1 to TRBJ1-6, with D perhaps matching TRBD1 (5 bases). CDR3 length: 12 residues. Trimming cost V 4 bases and J 11 bases, with 10 bases left between them. Germline-derived CDR1 and CDR2 are SGHRS and YFSETQ. Written as DNA, the CDR3 is TGCGCCAGCAGCCAACAAGGGGCACCCCTCCACTTT. This codes for CASSQQGAPLHF.

The genes are TRBV18 and TRBJ1-3; D call uncertain. Germline CDR1 is KGHSH and CDR2 is LQKENI. V shed 6 bases and J shed 0 bases, with 12 bases lying between them. The CDR3 extends over 15 amino acids. The DNA of the CDR3 is TGTGCCAGCTCCCCCGGTCACTTCTCTGGAAACACCATATATTTT. It yields the protein CASSPGHFSGNTIYF.

The rearrangement joins TRBV7-2 to TRBJ2-7; D perhaps matches TRBD2 (6 bases). The V gene lost 2 bases and the J gene lost 3 bases, with 11 bases spanning the gap. Germline-derived CDR1 and CDR2 are SGHTA and FQGNSA. The length of the CDR3 is 14 residues. The CDR3 reads CASSLWGDIYEQYF. The CDR3 nucleotides read TGTGCCAGCAGCTTATGGGGGGATATCTACGAGCAGTACTTC.

This clone came up many times. J is TRBJ2-7 and V is TRBV5-1, with 10 bases fitting TRBD2. CDR1 SGHRS and CDR2 YFSETQ come from the germline V gene. V was clipped by 2 bases and J by 0 bases; unmatched bases: 5. CDR3 length equals 16 residues. The CDR3 loop is CASSFTSGESSYEQYF. The DNA for the CDR3 is TGCGCCAGCAGCTTCACTAGCGGGGAGTCCTCCTACGAGCAGTACTTC.

The chain combines TRBV7-3 with TRBJ2-5; the match to TRBD1 covers 10 bases. Germline V gives CDR1 SGHTA, CDR2 FQGTGA. This CDR3 has 14 residues. The V and J ends lost 5 bases and 1 base, in that order; junction bases with no gene match: 1. DNA of the CDR3: TGTGCCAGCAGCCGGACAGGGGGCCAAGAGACCCAGTACTTC. Encoded protein: CASSRTGGQETQYF.